The next 13 T cell receptor beta chains were all read from a single sample in a study of identical twins. TCRdb fed the 5' RACE reads into MiXCR, producing one record per CDR3 protein. The sample shows approximately 600,000 distinct CDR3 sequences, just over 7% of them seen only once. The data also belong to a second study, concerning yellow fever vaccine responses in identical twins.

The sequenced sample was PBMCs. All receptors come from a woman aged 18-29 years in good health.

This clonotype was counted many times. The rearrangement uses TRBV9 and TRBJ2-2, with 7 bases fitting TRBD1. Trimming at V came to 4 bases and at J to 4 bases, leaving 10 bases not matched to a gene. The CDR3 contains 16 residues. Per the germline V gene, CDR1 is SGDLS and CDR2 is YYNGEE. Here the CDR3 reads CASSSHRGSGTGELFF. The CDR3 DNA reads as TGTGCCAGCAGCTCTCACAGGGGCTCGGGCACCGGGGAGCTGTTTTTT.

This clonotype was observed many times. V is TRBV6-1 and J is TRBJ2-1, with no clear D. The CDR3 contains 15 residues. Trimming removed 7 bases at V and 0 bases at J, with 13 bases between. CDR1 is MNHNS, CDR2 SASEGT, per germline. The CDR3 loop reads CASIRSEGSYNEQFF. The CDR3 DNA follows: TGTGCCAGCATACGATCAGAAGGCTCCTACAATGAGCAGTTCTTC.

This sequence joins TRBV4-1 and TRBJ1-1; unclear D gene. The CDR3 loop spans 13 amino acids. Germline CDR1 and CDR2: MGHRA and YSYEKL. V was trimmed by 2 bases and J by 6 bases, leaving 10 bases between them. The CDR3: CASSQRIFAEAFF. In DNA, the CDR3 is TGCGCCAGCAGCCAACGTATTTTCGCTGAAGCTTTCTTT.

This clonotype has a count of ten or more. The chain carries TRBV28 and TRBJ2-7, with D possibly being TRBD1 or TRBD2 (5 bases each). The CDR3 is made up of 12 amino acids. CDR1 is MDHEN, CDR2 SYDVKM, per germline. Trimming removed 6 bases at V and 3 bases at J, with 9 bases between. The CDR3 DNA follows: TGTGCCAGCAGCGAGGGGTTCTACGAGCAGTACTTC. Protein sequence: CASSEGFYEQYF. Full variable domain (remainder filled in from reference TRBV28 and TRBJ2-7): DVKVTQSSRYLVKRTGEKVFLECVQDMDHENMFWYRQDPGLGLRLIYFSYDVKMKEKGDIPEGYSVSREKKERFSLILESASTNQTSMYLCASSEGFYEQYFGPGTRLTVT.

V is TRBV10-3 and J is TRBJ2-5, with TRBD2 matching 9 bases. There are 16 residues in the CDR3. Germline V CDR1 and CDR2: ENHRY, SYGVKD. J lost 5 bases, V lost 4 bases, and 11 bases had no gene match. The chain's CDR3 is CAISGVAGDTGETQYF. As DNA, the CDR3 is TGTGCCATCAGTGGAGTAGCGGGGGACACGGGGGAGACCCAGTACTTC.

This clonotype was found many times. V is TRBV7-8 and J is TRBJ2-5; D unclear. CDR3 length equals 14 residues. V was pared by 3 bases and J by 5 bases, with 13 bases between. Germline V CDR1 and CDR2: SGHVS, FQNEAQ. CDR3 nucleotides: TGTGCCAGCAGCTTCCGGGTATGGAGCGAGACCCAGTACTTC. It encodes CASSFRVWSETQYF.

This clonotype was picked up many times. V usage is TRBV7-2 and J usage is TRBJ2-1, with D perhaps matching TRBD2 (6 bases). Germline V gene lookup returns CDR1 SGHTA and CDR2 FQGNSA. The CDR3 contains 14 residues. The V gene lost 9 bases and the J gene lost 2 bases, with 14 bases spanning the gap. The CDR3, as DNA: TGTGCCAGAAAAAAGGAGGGAACCTACAATGAGCAGTTCTTC. Translation: CARKKEGTYNEQFF.

This clonotype has at least ten counts. J is TRBJ2-7 and V is TRBV5-1; 13 bases are shared with TRBD2. The V gene's germline CDR1 is SGHRS and CDR2 YFSETQ. The ends lost 2 bases at V and 4 bases at J; junction bases unmatched: 3. The CDR3 has 15 amino acids. DNA of the CDR3: TGCGCCAGCAGCTTCGGACTAGCGGGGGTTTACGAGCAGTACGTC. Amino acid sequence: CASSFGLAGVYEQYV.

The chain combines TRBV24-1 with TRBJ2-1; either TRBD1 or TRBD2 may supply D (5 bases each). Trimming stripped 0 bases from V and 9 bases from J, with 11 bases between. The germline gives CDR1 KGHDR, CDR2 SFDVKD. The CDR3 sequence is 14 residues long. The CDR3 sequence: CATSDLWGSGEQFF. CDR3 DNA sequence: TGTGCCACCAGTGATTTGTGGGGGTCTGGTGAGCAGTTCTTC.

This sequence joins TRBV20-1 and TRBJ2-1; D may be TRBD2 (6 bases). The CDR3 length is 15 residues. Trimming shortened V by 0 bases and J by 5 bases, and 14 bases separated the two germline ends. Germline assignment: CDR1 DFQATT and CDR2 SNEGSKA (reference sequence). The CDR3 nucleotides are TGCAGTGCTAGAGATGGGTTAGCGGACCACAATGAGCAGTTCTTC. The encoded protein is CSARDGLADHNEQFF.

This clonotype came up a few times. Germline is not matched at one junction end, which may reflect a read error. This chain links TRBV2 with TRBJ1-2, with 9 bases lining up with TRBD1. The CDR3 is 14 amino acids. CDR1 and CDR2 (germline): SNHLY, FYNNEI. For the CDR3, the DNA is TGTGCCAGCACTGAACAGGGGGCGGACTATGGCTACACCTTC. It specifies CASTEQGADYGYTF.

The genes are TRBV11-1 and TRBJ1-1, with D hard to call. Germline V gene data show CDR1 as SGHAT and CDR2 as FQDESV (reference sequence). V was shortened by 1 base and J by 5 bases, with 8 bases between the two germline ends. This CDR3 region has 13 residues. CDR3 in amino acids: CASSLVGRTEAFF. For the CDR3, the DNA is TGTGCCAGCAGCTTAGTAGGGAGGACTGAAGCTTTCTTT.

In its sample, this clonotype was seen many times. The gene calls are TRBV5-1 and TRBJ2-2, with D tentatively TRBD1 (5 bases). Trimming removed 0 bases at V and 4 bases at J, with 10 bases between. The germline gives CDR1 SGHRS, CDR2 YFSETQ. The CDR3 is 15 amino acids. CDR3 nucleotides: TGCGCCAGCAGCTTGGTTACAGGCCGCACCGGGGAGCTGTTTTTT. It encodes CASSLVTGRTGELFF.